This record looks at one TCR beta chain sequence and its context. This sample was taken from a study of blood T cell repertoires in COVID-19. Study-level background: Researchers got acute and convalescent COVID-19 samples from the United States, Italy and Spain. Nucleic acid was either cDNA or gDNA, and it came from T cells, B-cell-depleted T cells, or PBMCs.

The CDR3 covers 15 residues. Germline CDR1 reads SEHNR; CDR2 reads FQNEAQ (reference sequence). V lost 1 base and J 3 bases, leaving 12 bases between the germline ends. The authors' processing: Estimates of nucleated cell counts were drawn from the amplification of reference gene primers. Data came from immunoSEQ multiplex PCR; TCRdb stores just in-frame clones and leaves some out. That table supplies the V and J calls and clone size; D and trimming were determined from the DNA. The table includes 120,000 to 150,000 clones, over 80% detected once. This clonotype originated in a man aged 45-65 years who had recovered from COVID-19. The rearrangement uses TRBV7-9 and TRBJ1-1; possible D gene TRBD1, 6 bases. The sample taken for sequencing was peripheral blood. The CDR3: CASSLVGGLDTEAFF. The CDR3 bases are TGTGCCAGCAGCTTAGTGGGGGGGCTGGACACTGAAGCTTTCTTT.